This TCR beta chain comes out of a study of blood T cell repertoires in COVID-19. Study-level information: PBMCs, B-cell-depleted T cells, or T cells provided the cDNA or gDNA that made up the material.

Original methodology: Reference gene primer amplification gave nucleated cell count estimates. Measured with immunoSEQ multiplex PCR; TCRdb has only the in-frame clones, and not every one. Clonal size and the V and J genes are those of that table, whereas D and trimming came from the DNA. Of a few hundred thousand clones in the sample, roughly 90% were seen once. Participant reports of clinical history set cohort assignment. Trimming left V 3 bases short and J 5 bases short, with 16 bases between. This CDR3 comprises 15 residues. Sequenced material: PBMCs or T cells enriched from blood (not recorded which). The chain uses TRBV23-1 and TRBJ1-1; no clear D. TRBV23-1 carries the ORF label, with uncertain function. The TCR comes from a woman in her twenties or thirties who had recovered from COVID-19. The CDR3 DNA follows: TGCGCCAGCAGTCAGTCGGATGGCCCGAGGACTGAAGCTTTCTTT. This gives the protein CASSQSDGPRTEAFF.